Sequencing of this TCR beta chain was carried out in a study of patients and donors after allogeneic stem cell transplantation. TCRdb itself ran the RT-PCR reads through MiXCR, one entry per CDR3 protein. Here the sample spans about 74,000 distinct CDR3 sequences, around 27% being singletons. The CDR3 has 15 amino acids. Trimming took 3 bases from V and 5 from J; bases not matched to a gene: 5. Germline CDR1 SGHTA, CDR2 FQGNSA. The clonotype was recovered from a human donor who was either an allogeneic HSCT recipient or a stem cell or donor lymphocyte infusion donor (not recorded which). It is not recorded whose cells these are; they may come from a transplant donor. Input material: blood, either unsorted or a sorted T cell fraction (not recorded which). V and J are TRBV7-2 and TRBJ2-2; 8 bases map to TRBD1. The CDR3, as DNA: TGTGCCAGCAGCTTCTACAGGGGGATAACCGGGGAGCTGTTTTTT. Protein product: CASSFYRGITGELFF.